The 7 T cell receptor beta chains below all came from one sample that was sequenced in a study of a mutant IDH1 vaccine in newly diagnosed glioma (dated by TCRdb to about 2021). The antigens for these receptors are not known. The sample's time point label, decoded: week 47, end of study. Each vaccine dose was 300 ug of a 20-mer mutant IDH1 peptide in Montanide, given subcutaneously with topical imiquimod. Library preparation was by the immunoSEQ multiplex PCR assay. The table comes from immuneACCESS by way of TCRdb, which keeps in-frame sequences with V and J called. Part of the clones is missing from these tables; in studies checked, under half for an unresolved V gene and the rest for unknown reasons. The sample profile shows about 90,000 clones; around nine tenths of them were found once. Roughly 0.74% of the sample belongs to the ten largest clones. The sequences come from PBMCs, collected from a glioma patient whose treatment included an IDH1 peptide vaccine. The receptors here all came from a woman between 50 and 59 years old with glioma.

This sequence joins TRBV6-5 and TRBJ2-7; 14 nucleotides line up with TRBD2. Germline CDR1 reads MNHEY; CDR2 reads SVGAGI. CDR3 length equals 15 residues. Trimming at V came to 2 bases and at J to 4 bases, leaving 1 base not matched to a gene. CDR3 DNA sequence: TGTGCCAGCAGTTACGGGACTAGCGGGAGTTACGAGCAGTACTTC. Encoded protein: CASSYGTSGSYEQYF.

The CDR3 bases are TGTGCCAGCAGCCGTAGGGGGCGTGAAGATGAAAAACTGTTTTTT. As protein: CASSRRGREDEKLFF. The chain links TRBV27 to TRBJ1-4, with 7 bases matching TRBD1. J lost 6 bases, V lost 6 bases, and 10 bases had no gene match. This CDR3 comprises 15 residues. The germline gives CDR1 MNHEY, CDR2 SMNVEV (reference sequence). The complete variable domain, with remaining parts taken from reference TRBV27 and TRBJ1-4, reads EAQVTQNPRYLITVTGKKLTVTCSQNMNHEYMSWYRQDPGLGLRQIYYSMNVEVTDKGDVPEGYKVSRKEKRNFPLILESPSPNQTSLYFCASSRRGREDEKLFFGSGTQLSVL.

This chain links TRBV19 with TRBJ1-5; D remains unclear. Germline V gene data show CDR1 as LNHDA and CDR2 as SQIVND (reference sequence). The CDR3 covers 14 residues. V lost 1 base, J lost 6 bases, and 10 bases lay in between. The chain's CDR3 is CASSIASWGQPQHF. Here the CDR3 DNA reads TGTGCCAGTAGTATAGCATCCTGGGGTCAGCCCCAGCATTTT.

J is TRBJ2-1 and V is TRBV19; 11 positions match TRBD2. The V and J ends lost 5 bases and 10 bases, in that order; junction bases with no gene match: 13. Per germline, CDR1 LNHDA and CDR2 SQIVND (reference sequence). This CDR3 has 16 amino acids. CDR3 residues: CASSPTGTSGLSEQFF. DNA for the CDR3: TGTGCCAGTAGTCCGACCGGGACTAGCGGCCTTTCGGAGCAGTTCTTC.

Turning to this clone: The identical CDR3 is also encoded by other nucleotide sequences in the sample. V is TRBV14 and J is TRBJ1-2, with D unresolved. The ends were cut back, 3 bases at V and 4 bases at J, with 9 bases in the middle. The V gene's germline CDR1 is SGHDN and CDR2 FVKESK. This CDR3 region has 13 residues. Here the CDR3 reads CASSHGPTYGYTF. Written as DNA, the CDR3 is TGTGCCAGCAGCCACGGGCCCACCTATGGCTACACCTTC. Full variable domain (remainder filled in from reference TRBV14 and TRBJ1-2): EAGVTQFPSHSVIEKGQTVTLRCDPISGHDNLYWYRRVMGKEIKFLLHFVKESKQDESGMPNNRFLAERTGGTYSTLKVQPAELEDSGVYFCASSHGPTYGYTFGSGTRLTVV.

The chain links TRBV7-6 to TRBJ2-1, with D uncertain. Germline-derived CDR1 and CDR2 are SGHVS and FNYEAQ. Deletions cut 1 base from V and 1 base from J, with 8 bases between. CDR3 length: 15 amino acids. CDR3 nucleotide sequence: TGTGCCAGCAGCTTAGGTGCTAGTTCCTACAATGAGCAGTTCTTC. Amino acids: CASSLGASSYNEQFF.

CDR3 sequence reads: CASSLRPGGHSGEQFF. The CDR3 DNA follows: TGTGCCAGCAGCTTACGCCCCGGGGGCCACTCTGGTGAGCAGTTCTTC. The chain recombines TRBV7-3 with TRBJ2-1; D might be TRBD1 or TRBD2, each matching 6 bases. The V end lost 2 bases, the J end lost 9 bases, and 20 bases lay between the germline ends. CDR3 length: 16 residues. Looked up from germline, CDR1 is SGHTA and CDR2 is FQGTGA. Full variable domain (missing parts from reference TRBV7-3 and TRBJ2-1): GAGVSQTPSNKVTEKGKYVELRCDPISGHTALYWYRQSLGQGPEFLIYFQGTGAADDSGLPNDRFFAVRPEGSVSTLKIQRTERGDSAVYLCASSLRPGGHSGEQFFGPGTRLTVL.